The present TCR beta chain was sequenced within a study of cytomegalovirus exposure and HLA in healthy donors. Study background: The study's early data release held approximately 91 million unique TCRs from HLA-typed donors. General observations from the study: Compared with the roughly 700-donor mean, an Asian-associated ancestry cluster reportedly had fewer N-insertions, according to a later analysis. In an earlier analysis, about 87% or about 30%: the productive usage of most TCR beta V segments.

Germline V gene sequence: CDR1 MNHNS, CDR2 SASEGT. Trimming stripped 7 bases from V and 4 bases from J, with 16 bases between. The CDR3 spans 14 residues. Researchers ran the PCR with 60 Vbeta and 13 Jbeta primers. The repertoire was sequenced with immunoSEQ multiplex PCR; TCRdb's copy has only in-frame clones and lacks some. This sample has about 200,000 clones, with around 82% found just once. Points on this clone: Its antigen is not identified.

Each donor was nominally healthy when sampled (though unrecorded immune exposures were likely). The sequenced material came from PBMCs. The chain employs TRBV6-1 and TRBJ1-2, with D perhaps TRBD1 (5 bases). This sequence originates from a middle-aged man in good health and CMV-seropositive. CDR3 DNA: TGTGCCAGCAAAAGTCATGACAGACTCTATGGCTACACCTTC. This sequence encodes CASKSHDRLYGYTF.